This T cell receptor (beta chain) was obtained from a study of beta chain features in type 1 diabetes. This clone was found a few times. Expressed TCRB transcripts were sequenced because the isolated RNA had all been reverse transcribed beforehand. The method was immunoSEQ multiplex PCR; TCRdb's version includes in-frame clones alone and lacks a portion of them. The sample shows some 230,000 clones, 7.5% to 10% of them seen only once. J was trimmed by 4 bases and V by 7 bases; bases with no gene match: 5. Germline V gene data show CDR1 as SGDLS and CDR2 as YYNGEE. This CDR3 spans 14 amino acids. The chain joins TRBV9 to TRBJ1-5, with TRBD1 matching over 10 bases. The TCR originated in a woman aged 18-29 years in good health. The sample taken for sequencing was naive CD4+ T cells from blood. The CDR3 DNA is TGTGCCAGCGGACAGGGGGGCAGTAATCAGCCCCAGCATTTT. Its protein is CASGQGGSNQPQHF.